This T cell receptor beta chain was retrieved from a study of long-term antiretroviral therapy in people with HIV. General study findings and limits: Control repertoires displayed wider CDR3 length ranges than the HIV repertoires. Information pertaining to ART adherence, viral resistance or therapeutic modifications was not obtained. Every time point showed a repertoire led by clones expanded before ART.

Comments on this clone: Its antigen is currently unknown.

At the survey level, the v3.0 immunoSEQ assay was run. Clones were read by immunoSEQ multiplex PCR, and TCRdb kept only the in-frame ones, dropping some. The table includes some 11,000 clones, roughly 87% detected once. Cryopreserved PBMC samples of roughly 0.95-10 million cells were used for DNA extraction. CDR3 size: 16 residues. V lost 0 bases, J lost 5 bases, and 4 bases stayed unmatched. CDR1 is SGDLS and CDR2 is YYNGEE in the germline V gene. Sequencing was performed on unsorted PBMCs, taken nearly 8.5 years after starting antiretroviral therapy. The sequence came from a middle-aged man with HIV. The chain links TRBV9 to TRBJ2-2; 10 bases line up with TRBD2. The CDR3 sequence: CASSVAVAGGTGELFF. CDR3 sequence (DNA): TGTGCCAGCAGCGTAGCTGTAGCGGGGGGAACCGGGGAGCTGTTTTTT.